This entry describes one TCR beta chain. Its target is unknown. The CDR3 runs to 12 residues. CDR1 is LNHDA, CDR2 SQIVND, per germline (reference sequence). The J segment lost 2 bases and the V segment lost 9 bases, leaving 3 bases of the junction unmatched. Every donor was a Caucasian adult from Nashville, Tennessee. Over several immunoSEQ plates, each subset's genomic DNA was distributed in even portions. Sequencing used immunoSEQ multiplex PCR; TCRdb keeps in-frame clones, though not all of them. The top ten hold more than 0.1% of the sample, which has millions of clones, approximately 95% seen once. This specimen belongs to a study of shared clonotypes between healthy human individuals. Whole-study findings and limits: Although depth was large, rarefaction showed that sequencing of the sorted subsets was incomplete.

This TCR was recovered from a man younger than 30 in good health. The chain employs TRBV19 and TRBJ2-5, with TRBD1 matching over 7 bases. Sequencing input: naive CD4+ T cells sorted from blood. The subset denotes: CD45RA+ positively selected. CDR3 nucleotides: TGTGCCAGCCTACAGGGGCAAGAGACCCAGTACTTC. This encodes CASLQGQETQYF.